The source of this T cell receptor beta chain is a study of blood T cell repertoires in COVID-19. Turning to the study itself: Sources were T cells, B-cell-depleted T cells, or PBMCs; the material itself was cDNA or gDNA.

TCRdb keeps only in-frame clones here, not all; method: immunoSEQ multiplex PCR. The sample has approximately 440,000 clones, 90% seen once; the top ten hold about 0.63%. This CDR3 comprises 13 residues. The germline CDR1 and CDR2 sequences are SGHNT and YENEEA. V was cut by 5 bases and J by 4 bases, with 9 bases left in between. This chain connects TRBV11-3 to TRBJ1-3; D is unclear. Sequencing used PBMCs or T cells enriched from blood (not recorded which). The clonotype originates from a young man who had recovered from COVID-19. CDR3 amino acids: CASSPLQGNTIYF. The CDR3 DNA is TGTGCCAGCAGCCCGCTACAGGGAAACACCATATATTTT.